Listed below are T cell receptor beta chains from one sample, sequenced in a study of cytomegalovirus exposure and HLA in healthy donors. The assay was immunoSEQ multiplex PCR, and TCRdb's table has in-frame clones only and misses some. The sample includes under 130,000 clones, under 85% seen only once; the top ten take less than 2.5%. Material for sequencing was PBMCs. Every receptor here comes from a man younger than 45 in good health and CMV-seronegative. The CDR3 runs from the conserved cysteine through the conserved F or W. Fields, in order: clone size, J gene, D gene, V gene, CDR3 protein, CDR3 DNA. The D gene is left open where the match is weak. Clone size is not always given. Where it is, it says once, few, many or a class for expanded clones.

size: -; J: TRBJ1-1; D: TRBD1; V: TRBV6-5; CDR3: CASSFGTGNTEAFF; DNA: TGTGCCAGCAGTTTCGGGACAGGGAACACTGAAGCTTTCTTT
size: few; J: TRBJ2-7; D: -; V: TRBV2; CDR3: CASSESGTAYEQYF; DNA: TGTGCCAGCAGTGAATCGGGAACCGCCTACGAGCAGTACTTC
size: -; J: TRBJ2-7; D: TRBD1; V: TRBV10-3; CDR3: CAISGQGPYEQYF; DNA: TGTGCCATCAGCGGACAGGGTCCCTACGAGCAGTACTTC
size: -; J: TRBJ2-3; D: TRBD2; V: TRBV28; CDR3: CASSLLAGGARDTQYF; DNA: TGTGCCAGCAGCTTACTAGCGGGAGGGGCAAGAGATACGCAGTATTTT
size: -; J: TRBJ2-3; D: TRBD1; V: TRBV19; CDR3: CASSIDGGQGWQASTDTQYF; DNA: TGTGCCAGTAGTATAGATGGAGGACAGGGTTGGCAAGCTAGCACAGATACGCAGTATTTT
size: -; J: TRBJ2-7; D: -; V: TRBV6-5; CDR3: CASSYTGDEQYF; DNA: TGTGCCAGCAGTTACACTGGAGACGAGCAGTACTTC
size: few; J: TRBJ2-2; D: -; V: TRBV4-3; CDR3: CASSQDGQNTGELFF; DNA: TGCGCCAGCAGCCAAGACGGACAGAACACCGGGGAGCTGTTTTTT
size: -; J: TRBJ2-7; D: -; V: TRBV5-1; CDR3: CASSSYTSYEQYF; DNA: TGCGCCAGCAGCTCCTATACGTCCTACGAGCAGTACTTC
size: once; J: TRBJ2-7; D: TRBD2; V: TRBV10-3; CDR3: CAITRGTSGGSSYEQYF; DNA: TGTGCCATCACCCGTGGGACTAGCGGAGGGAGCTCCTACGAGCAGTACTTC
size: few; J: TRBJ2-7; D: TRBD2; V: TRBV7-2; CDR3: CASSSPSTGTRAYEQYF; DNA: TGTGCCAGCAGCTCACCCTCGACCGGGACTAGGGCCTACGAGCAGTACTTC
size: -; J: TRBJ1-4; D: -; V: TRBV30; CDR3: CAWSRGSGTNEKLFF; DNA: TGTGCCTGGAGTCGGGGGAGTGGAACTAATGAAAAACTGTTTTTT
size: -; J: TRBJ2-5; D: TRBD1; V: TRBV7-9; CDR3: CASSRSGGQETQYF; DNA: TGTGCCAGCAGCCGATCAGGGGGACAAGAGACCCAGTACTTC
size: -; J: TRBJ1-5; D: TRBD1; V: TRBV6-1; CDR3: CASSEVDRAYQPQHF; DNA: TGTGCCAGCAGTGAAGTGGACAGGGCCTATCAGCCCCAGCATTTT
size: -; J: TRBJ2-7; D: TRBD2; V: TRBV2; CDR3: CASSSTSGSSHEQYF; DNA: TGTGCCAGCAGCTCGACTAGCGGGAGTTCCCACGAGCAGTACTTC
size: -; J: TRBJ2-7; D: TRBD1; V: TRBV27; CDR3: CASSFRQGAYEQYF; DNA: TGTGCCAGCAGTTTCAGACAGGGGGCCTACGAGCAGTACTTC
size: -; J: TRBJ2-1; D: TRBD1; V: TRBV14; CDR3: CASSPLDRVSYNEQFF; DNA: TGTGCCAGCAGCCCCCTGGACAGGGTCTCCTACAATGAGCAGTTCTTC
size: -; J: TRBJ1-1; D: -; V: TRBV4-1; CDR3: CASSQGHSSNTEAFF; DNA: TGCGCCAGCAGCCAAGGGCACAGTTCGAACACTGAAGCTTTCTTT
size: -; J: TRBJ2-5; D: -; V: TRBV19; CDR3: CASSTGIDQGETQYF; DNA: TGTGCCAGCTCAACCGGAATCGATCAGGGGGAGACCCAGTACTTC
size: -; J: TRBJ2-5; D: -; V: TRBV4-2; CDR3: CASSQVIGGEAETQYF; DNA: TGTGCCAGCAGCCAAGTCATTGGCGGAGAGGCGGAGACCCAGTACTTC
size: -; J: TRBJ2-5; D: TRBD2; V: TRBV30; CDR3: CAWSLRGLARETQYF; DNA: TGTGCCTGGAGTCTACGGGGACTAGCTCGGGAGACCCAGTACTTC
size: -; J: TRBJ2-2; D: TRBD2; V: TRBV5-6; CDR3: CASSSWTSFSPGELFF; DNA: TGTGCCAGCAGCTCCTGGACTAGCTTTTCGCCCGGGGAGCTGTTTTTT
size: -; J: TRBJ2-2; D: -; V: TRBV5-1; CDR3: CASKGNSNTGELFF; DNA: TGCGCCAGCAAGGGGAACTCGAACACCGGGGAGCTGTTTTTT
size: -; J: TRBJ2-6; D: TRBD2; V: TRBV5-1; CDR3: CASSLPLAGTGANVLTF; DNA: TGCGCCAGCAGCCTGCCCTTAGCGGGAACCGGGGCCAACGTCCTGACTTTC
size: -; J: TRBJ1-3; D: -; V: TRBV7-6; CDR3: CASSSRGSGGNTIYF; DNA: TGTGCCAGCAGCTCGCGGGGCTCCGGAGGAAACACCATATATTTT
size: -; J: TRBJ2-7; D: TRBD2; V: TRBV7-8; CDR3: CASSTTFGGTEQYF; DNA: TGTGCCAGCAGCACAACTTTCGGGGGGACCGAGCAGTACTTC
size: -; J: TRBJ2-5; D: -; V: TRBV29-1; CDR3: CSVWDIGETQYF; DNA: TGCAGCGTTTGGGACATTGGGGAGACCCAGTACTTC
size: -; J: TRBJ1-5; D: -; V: TRBV7-8; CDR3: CASSPSRGSQPQHF; DNA: TGTGCCAGCAGCCCGAGTCGGGGGAGCCAGCCCCAGCATTTT
size: -; J: TRBJ2-7; D: -; V: TRBV6-6; CDR3: CASSAGLYEQYF; DNA: TGTGCCAGCAGCGCGGGGCTCTACGAGCAGTACTTC
size: -; J: TRBJ2-2; D: -; V: TRBV30; CDR3: CALSGFSTGELFF; DNA: TGTGCCCTCTCGGGGTTCTCTACCGGGGAGCTGTTTTTT
size: few; J: TRBJ1-2; D: -; V: TRBV9; CDR3: CASSPPTSGYTF; DNA: TGTGCCAGCAGCCCCCCTACGAGTGGCTACACCTTC
size: -; J: TRBJ1-4; D: -; V: TRBV5-1; CDR3: CASSPLPFGESGSKLFF; DNA: TGCGCCAGCAGCCCCCTTCCATTCGGTGAATCGGGTTCAAAACTGTTTTTT
size: -; J: TRBJ2-2; D: TRBD2; V: TRBV9; CDR3: CASSAWGGLDTGELFF; DNA: TGTGCCAGCAGCGCGTGGGGGGGTCTGGACACCGGGGAGCTGTTTTTT
size: -; J: TRBJ2-4; D: -; V: TRBV29-1; CDR3: CSVVGGGKNIQYF; DNA: TGCAGCGTTGTGGGGGGAGGCAAAAACATTCAGTACTTC
size: -; J: TRBJ1-1; D: -; V: TRBV9; CDR3: CASSVGGRVGKNTEAFF; DNA: TGTGCCAGCAGCGTAGGGGGGCGAGTGGGAAAGAACACTGAAGCTTTCTTT
size: -; J: TRBJ2-3; D: -; V: TRBV18; CDR3: CASSEAEVGRGHTDTQYF; DNA: TGTGCCAGCTCAGAGGCCGAAGTGGGGCGGGGCCACACAGATACGCAGTATTTT
size: -; J: TRBJ1-5; D: -; V: TRBV21-1; CDR3: CASSAGTGISQPQHF; DNA: TGTGCCAGCAGCGCCGGGACAGGGATAAGTCAGCCCCAGCATTTT
size: -; J: TRBJ1-3; D: TRBD1; V: TRBV7-2; CDR3: CASSLALTGAGNTIYF; DNA: TGTGCCAGCAGCTTAGCGCTGACAGGGGCTGGAAACACCATATATTTT
size: -; J: TRBJ2-3; D: -; V: TRBV10-3; CDR3: CAISFSDTQYF; DNA: TGTGCCATCAGCTTTTCAGATACGCAGTATTTT
size: -; J: TRBJ2-5; D: TRBD2; V: TRBV5-1; CDR3: CASSTTSGAQETQYF; DNA: TGCGCCAGCAGCACGACTAGCGGGGCCCAAGAGACCCAGTACTTC
size: -; J: TRBJ1-2; D: TRBD1; V: TRBV2; CDR3: CASRVGGTVYGYTF; DNA: TGTGCCAGCCGTGTCGGCGGGACAGTCTATGGCTACACCTTC
size: -; J: TRBJ2-7; D: -; V: TRBV12-5; CDR3: CASGLVLVPGTYEQYF; DNA: TGTGCTAGTGGTTTGGTACTAGTTCCGGGCACCTACGAGCAGTACTTC
size: -; J: TRBJ2-1; D: TRBD2; V: TRBV19; CDR3: CASSMPSRSGGKQFF; DNA: TGTGCCAGTAGTATGCCCTCCCGAAGCGGGGGCAAGCAGTTCTTC
size: once; J: TRBJ2-5; D: TRBD2; V: TRBV7-2; CDR3: CASSSYGTSAVTQYF; DNA: TGTGCCAGCAGCTCCTATGGGACTAGTGCTGTGACCCAGTACTTC
size: -; J: TRBJ1-1; D: -; V: TRBV18; CDR3: CASSPAGYTEAFF; DNA: TGTGCCAGCTCACCAGCGGGGTACACTGAAGCTTTCTTT
size: -; J: TRBJ2-1; D: TRBD1; V: TRBV7-6; CDR3: CASSLQGFGNEQFF; DNA: TGTGCCAGCAGCCTACAGGGGTTCGGGAATGAGCAGTTCTTC
size: -; J: TRBJ1-2; D: -; V: TRBV5-8; CDR3: CASSPTRVYGYTF; DNA: TGTGCCAGCAGCCCCACCAGGGTGTATGGCTACACCTTC
size: -; J: TRBJ2-7; D: -; V: TRBV28; CDR3: CASSLSGYEQYF; DNA: TGTGCCAGCAGTTTATCGGGTTACGAGCAGTACTTC
size: -; J: TRBJ2-7; D: -; V: TRBV9; CDR3: CASSPKRQTYEQYF; DNA: TGTGCCAGCAGCCCAAAACGACAGACCTACGAGCAGTACTTC
size: few; J: TRBJ2-7; D: -; V: TRBV2; CDR3: CASKAGGHEQYF; DNA: TGTGCCAGCAAGGCAGGGGGGCACGAGCAGTACTTC
size: -; J: TRBJ1-1; D: TRBD1; V: TRBV9; CDR3: CASSADRGYTEAFF; DNA: TGTGCCAGCAGCGCTGACAGGGGTTATACTGAAGCTTTCTTT
size: few; J: TRBJ2-7; D: -; V: TRBV4-1; CDR3: CASSQGAAGYEQYF; DNA: TGCGCCAGCAGCCAAGGGGCAGCCGGCTACGAGCAGTACTTC
size: -; J: TRBJ2-7; D: TRBD1; V: TRBV5-1; CDR3: CASSSQGVEQYF; DNA: TGCGCCAGCAGCTCTCAGGGGGTCGAGCAGTACTTC
size: -; J: TRBJ1-2; D: TRBD1; V: TRBV5-1; CDR3: CASTGDYGYTF; DNA: TGCGCCAGTACAGGGGACTATGGCTACACCTTC
size: -; J: TRBJ2-1; D: -; V: TRBV28; CDR3: CASSFQGYEQFF; DNA: TGTGCCAGCAGTTTTCAGGGTTATGAGCAGTTCTTC
size: -; J: TRBJ2-7; D: -; V: TRBV30; CDR3: CAWSTGNEEKQYF; DNA: TGTGCCTGGAGTACAGGGAATGAGGAAAAGCAGTACTTC
size: once; J: TRBJ1-2; D: -; V: TRBV27; CDR3: CASSLSGEYGSLRSYGYTF; DNA: TGTGCCAGCAGTTTATCGGGAGAGTACGGGAGCCTAAGGAGCTATGGCTACACCTTC
size: -; J: TRBJ1-5; D: TRBD1; V: TRBV16; CDR3: CASSQGQAEQPQHF; DNA: TGTGCCAGCAGCCAAGGACAGGCGGAACAGCCCCAGCATTTT